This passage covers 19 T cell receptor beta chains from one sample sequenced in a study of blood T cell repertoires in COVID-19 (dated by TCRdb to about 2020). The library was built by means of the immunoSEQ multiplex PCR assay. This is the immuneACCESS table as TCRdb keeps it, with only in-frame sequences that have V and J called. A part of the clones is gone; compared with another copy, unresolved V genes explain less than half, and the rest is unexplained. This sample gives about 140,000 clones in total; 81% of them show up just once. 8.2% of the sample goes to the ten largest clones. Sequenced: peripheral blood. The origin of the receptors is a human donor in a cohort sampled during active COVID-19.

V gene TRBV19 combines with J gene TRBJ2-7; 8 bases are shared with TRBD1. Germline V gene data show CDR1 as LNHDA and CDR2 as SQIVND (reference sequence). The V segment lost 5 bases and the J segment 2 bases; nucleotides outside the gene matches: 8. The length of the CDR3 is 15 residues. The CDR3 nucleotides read TGTGCCAGTAGTCCATGGACAGGGTGGGCCTACGAGCAGTACTTC. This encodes CASSPWTGWAYEQYF.

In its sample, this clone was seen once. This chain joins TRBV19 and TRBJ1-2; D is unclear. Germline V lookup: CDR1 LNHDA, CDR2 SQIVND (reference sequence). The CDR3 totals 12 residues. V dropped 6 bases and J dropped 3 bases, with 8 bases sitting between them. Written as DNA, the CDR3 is TGTGCCAGTAGCTACGGAGACTATGGCTACACCTTC. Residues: CASSYGDYGYTF.

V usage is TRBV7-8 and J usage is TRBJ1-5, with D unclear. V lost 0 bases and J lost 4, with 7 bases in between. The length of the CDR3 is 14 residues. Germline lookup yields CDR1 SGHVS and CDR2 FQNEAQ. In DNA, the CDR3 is TGTGCCAGCAGCTTAGCGTTCGGGAATCAGCCCCAGCATTTT. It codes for CASSLAFGNQPQHF.

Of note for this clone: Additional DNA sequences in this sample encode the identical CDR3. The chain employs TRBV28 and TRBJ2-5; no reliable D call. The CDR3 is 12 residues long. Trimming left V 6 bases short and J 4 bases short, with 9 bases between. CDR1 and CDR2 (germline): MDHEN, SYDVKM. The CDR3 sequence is CASSLLRETQYF. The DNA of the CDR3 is TGTGCCAGCAGCCTCCTCCGAGAGACCCAGTACTTC.

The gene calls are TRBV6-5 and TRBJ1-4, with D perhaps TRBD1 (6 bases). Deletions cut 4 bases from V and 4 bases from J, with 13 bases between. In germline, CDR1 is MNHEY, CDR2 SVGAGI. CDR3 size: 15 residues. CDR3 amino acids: CASSFRTALNEKLFF. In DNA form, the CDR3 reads TGTGCCAGCAGTTTTCGGACAGCGCTTAATGAAAAACTGTTTTTT.

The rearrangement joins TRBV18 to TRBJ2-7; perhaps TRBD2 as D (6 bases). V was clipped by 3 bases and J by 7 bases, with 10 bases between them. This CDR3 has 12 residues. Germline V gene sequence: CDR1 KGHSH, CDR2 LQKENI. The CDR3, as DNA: TGTGCCAGCTCACCGGGCGGGAAAGAGCAGTACTTC. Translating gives CASSPGGKEQYF.

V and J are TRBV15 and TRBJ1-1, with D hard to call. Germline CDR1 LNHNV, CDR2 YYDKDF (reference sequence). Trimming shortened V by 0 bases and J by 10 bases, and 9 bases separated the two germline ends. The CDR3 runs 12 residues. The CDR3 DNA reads TGTGCCACCAGCAGAGAGGCTCCAGGAGCTTTCTTT. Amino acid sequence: CATSREAPGAFF. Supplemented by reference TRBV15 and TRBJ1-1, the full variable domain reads DAMVIQNPRYQVTQFGKPVTLSCSQTLNHNVMYWYQQKSSQAPKLLFHYYDKDFNNEADTPDNFQSRRPNTSFCFLDIRSPGLGDTAMYLCATSREAPGAFFGQGTRLTVV.

The CDR3 DNA reads TGTGCCAGCAGCCTCGGGACAGGGACTTTAGGGCCCCAGCATTTT. Protein product: CASSLGTGTLGPQHF. V and J are TRBV11-2 and TRBJ1-5, with 9 positions matching TRBD1. The CDR3 consists of 15 residues. The germline gives CDR1 SGHAT, CDR2 FQNNGV. Unmatched junction bases numbered 11, after V lost 5 bases and J lost 9 bases. The variable domain in full, with the rest retrieved from reference TRBV11-2 and TRBJ1-5, is EAGVAQSPRYKIIEKRQSVAFWCNPISGHATLYWYQQILGQGPKLLIQFQNNGVVDDSQLPKDRFSAERLKGVDSTLKIQPAKLEDSAVYLCASSLGTGTLGPQHFGDGTRLSIL.

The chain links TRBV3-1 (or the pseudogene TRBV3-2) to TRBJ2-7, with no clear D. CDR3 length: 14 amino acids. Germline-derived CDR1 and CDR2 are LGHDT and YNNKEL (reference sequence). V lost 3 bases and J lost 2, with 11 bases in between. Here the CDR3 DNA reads TGTGCCAGCAGCCACGGAAGGCTAGCCTACGAGCAGTACTTC. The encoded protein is CASSHGRLAYEQYF.

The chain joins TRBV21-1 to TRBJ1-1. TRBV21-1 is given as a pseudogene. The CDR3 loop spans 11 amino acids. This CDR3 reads CASSNGAEAFF. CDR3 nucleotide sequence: TGTGCCAGCAGCAACGGGGCTGAAGCTTTCTTT.

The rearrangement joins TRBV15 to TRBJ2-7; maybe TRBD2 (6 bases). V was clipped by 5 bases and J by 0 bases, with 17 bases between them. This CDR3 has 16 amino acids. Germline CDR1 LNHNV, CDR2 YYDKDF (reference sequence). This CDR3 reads CATSRFSSASSYEQYF. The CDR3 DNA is TGTGCCACCAGCCGATTCTCTAGCGCGAGCTCCTACGAGCAGTACTTC.

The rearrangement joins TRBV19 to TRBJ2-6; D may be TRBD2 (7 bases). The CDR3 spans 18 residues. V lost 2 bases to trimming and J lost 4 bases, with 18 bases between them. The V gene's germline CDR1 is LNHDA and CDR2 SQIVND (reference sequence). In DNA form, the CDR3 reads TGTGCCAGTAGTATATCCCATAGGGGGGGGTCCGGGGCCAACGTCCTGACTTTC. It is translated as CASSISHRGGSGANVLTF.

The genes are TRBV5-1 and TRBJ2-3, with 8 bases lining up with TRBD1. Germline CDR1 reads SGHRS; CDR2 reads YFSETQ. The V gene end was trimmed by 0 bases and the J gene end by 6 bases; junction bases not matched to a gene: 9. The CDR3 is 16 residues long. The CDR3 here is CASSLARQGPGDTQYF. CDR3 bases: TGCGCCAGCAGCTTGGCCAGACAGGGGCCGGGGGATACGCAGTATTTT. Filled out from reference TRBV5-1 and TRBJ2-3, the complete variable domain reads KAGVTQTPRYLIKTRGQQVTLSCSPISGHRSVSWYQQTPGQGLQFLFEYFSETQRNKGNFPGRFSGRQFSNSRSEMNVSTLELGDSALYLCASSLARQGPGDTQYFGPGTRLTVL.

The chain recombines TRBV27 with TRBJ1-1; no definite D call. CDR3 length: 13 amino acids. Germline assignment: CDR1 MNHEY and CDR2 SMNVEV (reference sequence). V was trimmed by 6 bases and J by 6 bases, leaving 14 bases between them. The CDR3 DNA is TGTGCCAGCAGACCGGGGAGAGGCCCTGAAGCTTTCTTT. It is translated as CASRPGRGPEAFF.

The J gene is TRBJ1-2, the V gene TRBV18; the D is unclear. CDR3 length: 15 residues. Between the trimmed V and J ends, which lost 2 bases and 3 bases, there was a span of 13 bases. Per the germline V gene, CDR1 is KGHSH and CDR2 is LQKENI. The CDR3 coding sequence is TGTGCCAGCTCACCATCGCCGAGTTATCACTATGGCTACACCTTC. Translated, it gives CASSPSPSYHYGYTF.

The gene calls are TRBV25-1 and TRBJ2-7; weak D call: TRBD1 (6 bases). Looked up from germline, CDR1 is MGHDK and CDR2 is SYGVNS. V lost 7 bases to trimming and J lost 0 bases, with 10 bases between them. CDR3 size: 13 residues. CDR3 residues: CASTGTSSYEQYF. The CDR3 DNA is TGTGCCAGCACCGGGACATCCTCCTACGAGCAGTACTTC.

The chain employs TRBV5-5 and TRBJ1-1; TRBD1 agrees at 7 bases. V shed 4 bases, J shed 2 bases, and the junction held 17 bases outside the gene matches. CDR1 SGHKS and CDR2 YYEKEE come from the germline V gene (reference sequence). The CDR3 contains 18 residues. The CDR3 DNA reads TGTGCCAGCAGCCTGGCTCCCACCGTAGGGGGCCTCAACACTGAAGCTTTCTTT. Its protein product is CASSLAPTVGGLNTEAFF.

The CDR3 protein is CASSPPGSYEQYF. The CDR3, as DNA: TGTGCCAGCAGCCCCCCAGGGTCCTACGAGCAGTACTTC. The J gene is TRBJ2-7, the V gene TRBV7-3; tentative D call: TRBD1 (5 bases). CDR1 SGHTA and CDR2 FQGTGA come from the germline V gene. With 5 bases removed from V and 1 base from J, the gap between germline ends came to 9 bases. There are 13 residues in the CDR3.

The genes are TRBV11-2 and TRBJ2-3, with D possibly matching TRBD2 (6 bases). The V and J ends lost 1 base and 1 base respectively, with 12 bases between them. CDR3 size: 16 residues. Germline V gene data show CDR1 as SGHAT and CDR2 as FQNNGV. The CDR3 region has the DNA TGTGCCAGCAGCTTAGTCGGGCGGGGCCGCACAGATACGCAGTATTTT. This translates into CASSLVGRGRTDTQYF.